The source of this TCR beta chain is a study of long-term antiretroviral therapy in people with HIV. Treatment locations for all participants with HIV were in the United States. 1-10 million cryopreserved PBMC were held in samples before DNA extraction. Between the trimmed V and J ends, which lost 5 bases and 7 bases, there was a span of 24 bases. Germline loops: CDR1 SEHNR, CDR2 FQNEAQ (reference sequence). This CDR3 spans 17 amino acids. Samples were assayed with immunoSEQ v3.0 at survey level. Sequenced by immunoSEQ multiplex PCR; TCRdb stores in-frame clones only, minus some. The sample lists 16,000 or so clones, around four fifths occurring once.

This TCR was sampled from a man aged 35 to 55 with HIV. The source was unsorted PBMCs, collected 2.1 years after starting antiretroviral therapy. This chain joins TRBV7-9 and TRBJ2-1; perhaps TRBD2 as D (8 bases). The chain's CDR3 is CASSPGGAGGKRNEQFF. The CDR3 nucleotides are TGTGCCAGCAGCCCGGGGGGGGCAGGGGGAAAGAGAAATGAGCAGTTCTTC.